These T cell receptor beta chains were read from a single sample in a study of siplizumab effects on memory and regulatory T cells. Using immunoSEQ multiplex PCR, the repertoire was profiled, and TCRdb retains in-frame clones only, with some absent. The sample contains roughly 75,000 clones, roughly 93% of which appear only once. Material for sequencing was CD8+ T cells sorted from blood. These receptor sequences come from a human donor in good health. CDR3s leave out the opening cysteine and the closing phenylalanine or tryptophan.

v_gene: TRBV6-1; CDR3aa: ASQSTDTQY
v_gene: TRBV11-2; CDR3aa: ASSLLGDEQY
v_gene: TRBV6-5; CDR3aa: ASGTGGDYEQY
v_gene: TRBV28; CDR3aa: ASSPAGFYEQY
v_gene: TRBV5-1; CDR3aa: ASSLGGNTEAF
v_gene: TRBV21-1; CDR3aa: ASSKEVLSQGQGVETQY
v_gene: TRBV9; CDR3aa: ASSVVDGTRDSTEAF
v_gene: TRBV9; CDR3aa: ASSPDEGPGEQY
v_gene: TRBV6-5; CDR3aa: ASSYRGQGNQPQH
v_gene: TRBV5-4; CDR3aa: ASSFLAGGAVHV
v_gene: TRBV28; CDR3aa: ASRSTYSGEQETQY
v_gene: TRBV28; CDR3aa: ASSPSGSSGGASGTDTQY